This section outlines one T cell receptor (beta chain) sequence together with its context. What it binds is not known. Sequencing was performed with immunoSEQ multiplex PCR; in TCRdb, only in-frame clones are kept and a portion is missing. Here the sample spans some 140,000 clones, roughly 86% being singletons. The donors were part of the validation cohort of some 120 subjects. That cohort was separate from the first cohort, which comprised about 730 subjects. Germline lookup yields CDR1 SGDLS and CDR2 YYNGEE. Between the trimmed V and J ends, which lost 0 bases and 5 bases, there was a span of 13 bases. There are 15 residues in the CDR3. The data derive from a study of cytomegalovirus exposure and HLA in healthy donors. The study, taken as a whole, reports: Cytomegalovirus status was reportedly diagnosed by the classifier with high specificity and sensitivity.

The clonotype comes from a human donor in good health. Sequencing was performed on PBMCs. The rearrangement joins TRBV9 to TRBJ2-3, with D possibly being TRBD1 (6 bases). The DNA of the CDR3 is TGTGCCAGCAGCGTAGGATGGGACACCCGAGATACGCAGTATTTT. Translation gives CASSVGWDTRDTQYF.